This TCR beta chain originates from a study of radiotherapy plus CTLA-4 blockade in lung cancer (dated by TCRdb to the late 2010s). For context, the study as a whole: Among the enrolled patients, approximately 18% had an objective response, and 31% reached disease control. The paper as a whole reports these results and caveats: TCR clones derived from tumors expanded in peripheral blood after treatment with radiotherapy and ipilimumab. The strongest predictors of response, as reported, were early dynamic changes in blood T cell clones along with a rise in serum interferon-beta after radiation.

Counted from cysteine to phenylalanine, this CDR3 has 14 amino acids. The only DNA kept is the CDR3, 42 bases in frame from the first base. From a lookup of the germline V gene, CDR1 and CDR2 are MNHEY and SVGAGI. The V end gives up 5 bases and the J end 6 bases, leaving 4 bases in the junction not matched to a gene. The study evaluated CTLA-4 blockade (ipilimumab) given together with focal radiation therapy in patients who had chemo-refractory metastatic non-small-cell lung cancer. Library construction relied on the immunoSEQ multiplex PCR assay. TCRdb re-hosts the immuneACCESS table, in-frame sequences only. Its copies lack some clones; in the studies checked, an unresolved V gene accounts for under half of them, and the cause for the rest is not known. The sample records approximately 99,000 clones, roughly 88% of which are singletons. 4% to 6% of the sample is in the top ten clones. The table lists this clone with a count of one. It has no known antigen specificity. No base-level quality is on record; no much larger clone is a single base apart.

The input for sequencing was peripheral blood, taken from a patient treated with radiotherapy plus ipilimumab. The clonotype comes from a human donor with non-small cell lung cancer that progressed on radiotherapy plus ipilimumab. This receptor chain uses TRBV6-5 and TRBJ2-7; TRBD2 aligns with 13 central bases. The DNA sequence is TGTGCCAGCAGTCCCGGGACTAGCGGGACCGAGCAGTACTTC. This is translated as CASSPGTSGTEQYF.